This T cell receptor (beta chain) is drawn from a study of blood T cell repertoires in COVID-19. Study in general: Nucleic acid was either cDNA or gDNA, and it came from T cells, B-cell-depleted T cells, or PBMCs.

V was pared by 6 bases and J by 3 bases, with 8 bases between. The CDR3 sequence is 13 residues long. The germline V gene encodes CDR1 MDHEN and CDR2 SYDVKM. In the authors' workflow: Reference gene primer amplification gave nucleated cell count estimates. Generated by immunoSEQ multiplex PCR, the TCRdb table keeps only in-frame clones and is missing some. That table gives V, J and clone size, and the DNA gave D and trimming. The sample includes 120,000 or so clones, 76% of them seen just once. Sequenced input: peripheral blood. The chain has TRBV28 and TRBJ1-4; D is uncertain. This TCR was sampled from a woman older than 75 with acute or convalescent COVID-19. DNA of the CDR3: TGTGCCAGCAGGGTCAGGTCTAATGAAAAACTGTTTTTT. This encodes CASRVRSNEKLFF.